This T cell receptor (beta chain) is drawn from a study of blood T cell repertoires in COVID-19. This CDR3 is built from 13 residues. The V segment lost 5 bases and the J segment 7 bases; nucleotides outside the gene matches: 7. In germline, CDR1 is SQVTM, CDR2 ANQGSEA. Profiled with immunoSEQ multiplex PCR; TCRdb holds only in-frame clones, not every one. The sample shows approximately 140,000 clones, 84% of them seen only once. The chain couples TRBV29-1 to TRBJ1-2; 10 nucleotides match TRBD1. Sequencing was carried out using peripheral blood. The clonotype originates from a man in his 70s with acute or convalescent COVID-19. The CDR3 reads CSVSSGQGFGYTF. In DNA form, the CDR3 reads TGCAGCGTTTCGTCGGGACAGGGGTTTGGCTACACCTTC.